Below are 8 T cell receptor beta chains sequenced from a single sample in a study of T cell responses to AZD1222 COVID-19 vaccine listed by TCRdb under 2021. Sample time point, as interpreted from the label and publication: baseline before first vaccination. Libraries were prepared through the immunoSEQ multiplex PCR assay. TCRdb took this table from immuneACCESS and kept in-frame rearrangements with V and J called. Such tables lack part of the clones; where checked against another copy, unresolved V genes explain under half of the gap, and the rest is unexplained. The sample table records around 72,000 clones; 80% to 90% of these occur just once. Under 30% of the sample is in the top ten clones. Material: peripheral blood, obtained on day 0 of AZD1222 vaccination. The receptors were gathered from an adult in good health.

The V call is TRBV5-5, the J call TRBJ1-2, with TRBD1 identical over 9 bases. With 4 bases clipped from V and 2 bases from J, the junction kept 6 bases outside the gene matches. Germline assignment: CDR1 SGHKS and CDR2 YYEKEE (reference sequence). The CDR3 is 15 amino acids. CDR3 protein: CASSLRTGANYGYTF. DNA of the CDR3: TGTGCCAGCAGCCTCCGGACAGGGGCGAACTATGGCTACACCTTC.

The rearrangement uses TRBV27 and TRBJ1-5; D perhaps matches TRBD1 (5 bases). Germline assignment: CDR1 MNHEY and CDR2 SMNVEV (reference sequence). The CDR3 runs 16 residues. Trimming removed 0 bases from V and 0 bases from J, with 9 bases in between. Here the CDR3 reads CASSLSGVNSNQPQHF. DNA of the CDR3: TGTGCCAGCAGTTTATCGGGGGTCAATAGCAATCAGCCCCAGCATTTT.

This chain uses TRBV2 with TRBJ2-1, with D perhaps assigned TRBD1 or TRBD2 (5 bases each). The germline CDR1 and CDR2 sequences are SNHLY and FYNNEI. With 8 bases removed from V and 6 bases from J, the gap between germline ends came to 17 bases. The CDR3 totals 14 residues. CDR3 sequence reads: CASGKTGASNEQFF. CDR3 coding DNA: TGTGCCAGCGGCAAAACCGGGGCGAGCAATGAGCAGTTCTTC.

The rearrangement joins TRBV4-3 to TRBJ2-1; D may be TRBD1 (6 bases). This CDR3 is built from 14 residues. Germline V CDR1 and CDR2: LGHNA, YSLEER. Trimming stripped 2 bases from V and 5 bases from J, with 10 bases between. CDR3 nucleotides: TGCGCCAGCAGCCAACCCGGACAGAACAATGAGCAGTTCTTC. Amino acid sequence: CASSQPGQNNEQFF.

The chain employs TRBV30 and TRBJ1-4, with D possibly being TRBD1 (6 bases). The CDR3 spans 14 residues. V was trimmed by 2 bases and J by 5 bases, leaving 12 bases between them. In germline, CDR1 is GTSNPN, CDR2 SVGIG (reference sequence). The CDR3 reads CAWSSGALNEKLFF. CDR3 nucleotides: TGTGCCTGGAGTTCAGGGGCCTTGAATGAAAAACTGTTTTTT.

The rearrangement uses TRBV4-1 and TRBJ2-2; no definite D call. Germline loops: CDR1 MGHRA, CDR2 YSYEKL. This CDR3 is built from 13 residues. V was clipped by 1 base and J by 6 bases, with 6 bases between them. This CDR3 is CASSQVGPGELFF. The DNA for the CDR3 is TGCGCCAGCAGCCAAGTAGGCCCCGGGGAGCTGTTTTTT.

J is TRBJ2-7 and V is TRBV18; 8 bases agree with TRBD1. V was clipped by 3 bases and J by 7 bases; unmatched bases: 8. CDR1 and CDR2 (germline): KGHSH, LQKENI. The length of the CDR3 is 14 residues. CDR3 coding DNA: TGTGCCAGCTCACCCTCGGGACAGGACGGTGAGCAGTACTTC. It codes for CASSPSGQDGEQYF. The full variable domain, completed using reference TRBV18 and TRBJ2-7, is NAGVMQNPRHLVRRRGQEARLRCSPMKGHSHVYWYRQLPEEGLKFMVYLQKENIIDESGMPKERFSAEFPKEGPSILRIQQVVRGDSAAYFCASSPSGQDGEQYFGPGTRLTVT.

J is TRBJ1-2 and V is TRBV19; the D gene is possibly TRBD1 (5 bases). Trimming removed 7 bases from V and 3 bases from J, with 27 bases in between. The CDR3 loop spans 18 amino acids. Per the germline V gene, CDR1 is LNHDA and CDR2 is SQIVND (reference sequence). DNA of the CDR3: TGTGCCAGTACCCCATCGGGGCATTGGGACCGATGGGACTATGGCTACACCTTC. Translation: CASTPSGHWDRWDYGYTF.